This TCR beta chain appears in the sequencing data of a study of T-cell memory formation after mild COVID-19. The overall study: Among the donors, TCR clusters were largely specific to each donor.

CDR3 length: 16 residues. V was clipped by 0 bases and J by 2 bases; unmatched bases: 3. Germline V lookup: CDR1 MNHEY, CDR2 SVGAGI. TCRdb reprocessed the 5' RACE reads via MiXCR and lists one record per CDR3 protein. The sample records approximately 500,000 distinct CDR3 sequences, more than 20% being singletons. The chain joins TRBV6-5 to TRBJ2-1; 8 bases match TRBD2. Sequences were obtained from PBMCs or a T cell subset sorted from them (not recorded which). The sequence came from an adult woman who had mild COVID-19 (a few samples of this study predate the infection). Cell type and time point are not known. The CDR3 DNA follows: TGTGCCAGCAGTTACTCGAAGCGGGGGCCCTACAATGAGCAGTTCTTC. Protein: CASSYSKRGPYNEQFF.